This TCR beta chain was sequenced for a study of shared clonotypes between healthy human individuals. General study results and limits: Although depth was large, rarefaction showed that sequencing of the sorted subsets was incomplete. On the whole, naive subsets had larger estimated richness than memory subsets had.

Germline loops: CDR1 MNHNS, CDR2 SASEGT. CDR3 length: 14 residues. A word on this clone: Its target is unknown. One junction end does not reproduce the germline sequence, and a read error may be involved.

The protocol was immunoSEQ multiplex PCR, while the TCRdb copy is restricted to in-frame clones and leaves out a portion. The table shows a few million clones, with roughly nine tenths occurring only once. All donors were healthy HIV-negative adults lacking recent acute infections or vaccinations. The authors divided CD4+ cells into CD45RA+ naive and CD45RA-negative memory subsets. This chain connects TRBV6-1 to TRBJ2-2; possibly TRBD2 for D (5 bases). The sample comprised naive CD4+ T cells sorted from blood. As to subset: CD45RA+ positively selected. The receptor's source is a man aged 18 to 35 in good health. The DNA of the CDR3 is TGTGCCAGCAGGGAAGGACTGTGGGCCGGGGAGCTGTTTTTT. It yields the protein CASREGLWAGELFF.